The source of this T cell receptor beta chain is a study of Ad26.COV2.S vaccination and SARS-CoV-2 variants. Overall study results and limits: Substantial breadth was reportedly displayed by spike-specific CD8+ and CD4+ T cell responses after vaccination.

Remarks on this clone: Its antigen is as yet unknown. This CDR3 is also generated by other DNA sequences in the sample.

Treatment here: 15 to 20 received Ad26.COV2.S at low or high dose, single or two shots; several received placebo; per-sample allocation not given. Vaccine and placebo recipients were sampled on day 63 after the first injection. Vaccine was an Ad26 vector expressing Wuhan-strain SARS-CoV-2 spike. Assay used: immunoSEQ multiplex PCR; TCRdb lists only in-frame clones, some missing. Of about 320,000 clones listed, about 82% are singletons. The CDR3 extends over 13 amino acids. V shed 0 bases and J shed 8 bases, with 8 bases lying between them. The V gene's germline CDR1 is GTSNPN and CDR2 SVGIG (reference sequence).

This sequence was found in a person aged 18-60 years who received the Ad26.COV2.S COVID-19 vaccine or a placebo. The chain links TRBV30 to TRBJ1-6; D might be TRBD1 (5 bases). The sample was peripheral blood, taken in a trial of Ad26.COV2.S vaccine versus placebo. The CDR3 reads CAWSVRGDSPLHF. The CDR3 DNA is TGTGCCTGGAGTGTACGGGGCGATTCACCCCTCCACTTT.